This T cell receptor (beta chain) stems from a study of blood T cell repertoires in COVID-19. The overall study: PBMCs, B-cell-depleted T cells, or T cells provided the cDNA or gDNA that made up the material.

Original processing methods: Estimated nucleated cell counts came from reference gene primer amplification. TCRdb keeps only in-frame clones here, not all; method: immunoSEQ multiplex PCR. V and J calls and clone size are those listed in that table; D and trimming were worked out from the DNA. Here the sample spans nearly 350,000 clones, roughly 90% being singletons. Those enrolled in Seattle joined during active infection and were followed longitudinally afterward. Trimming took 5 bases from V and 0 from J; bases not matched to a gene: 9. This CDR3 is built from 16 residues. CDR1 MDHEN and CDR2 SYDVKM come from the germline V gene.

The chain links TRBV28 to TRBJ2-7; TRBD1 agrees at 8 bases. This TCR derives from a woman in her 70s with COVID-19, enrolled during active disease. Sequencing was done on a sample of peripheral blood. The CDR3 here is CASSPTTGAVSYEQYF. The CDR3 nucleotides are TGTGCCAGCAGTCCTACGACAGGGGCGGTCTCCTACGAGCAGTACTTC.